These T cell receptor beta chains were read from a single sample in a study of blood T cell repertoires in COVID-19. Measured with immunoSEQ multiplex PCR; TCRdb has only the in-frame clones, and not every one. The sample holds about 130,000 clones; around 89% are singletons and the top ten take about 2.9%. The sequenced sample was peripheral blood. These receptors originate from a man in his 60s with active or convalescent COVID-19. Each CDR3 is given with its conserved first and last residue. Each record gives: clone size, V gene, J gene, CDR3 length, D gene, CDR3 protein, CDR3 DNA. D genes are given only for firm matches. Expanded clones are given a class, and other clones once, few, many or no size at all.

NA,TRBV19,TRBJ2-3,16,TRBD2,CASSKRLAGDTDTQYF,TGTGCCAGTAGTAAACGACTAGCGGGAGACACAGATACGCAGTATTTT
NA,TRBV20-1,TRBJ1-5,14,NA,CSASPTGRNQPQHF,TGCAGTGCTAGTCCAACAGGGCGCAATCAGCCCCAGCATTTT
once,TRBV19,TRBJ1-2,15,NA,CASSALGGPSNGYTF,TGTGCCAGTAGTGCCCTGGGAGGGCCCTCCAATGGCTACACCTTC
NA,TRBV7-2,TRBJ1-1,15,TRBD1,CASSPWTGGNTEAFF,TGTGCCAGCAGCCCGTGGACAGGGGGGAACACTGAAGCTTTCTTT
NA,TRBV4-2,TRBJ2-2,16,NA,CASSQDHRRNTGELFF,TGTGCCAGCAGCCAAGATCACAGGAGAAACACCGGGGAGCTGTTTTTT
NA,TRBV11-2,TRBJ2-7,14,NA,CASSSNPRAYEQYF,TGTGCCAGCAGCTCAAACCCACGGGCCTACGAGCAGTACTTC
few,TRBV28,TRBJ2-5,16,TRBD2,CASSLPSGVYQETQYF,TGTGCCAGCAGTTTACCTAGCGGGGTATACCAAGAGACCCAGTACTTC
NA,TRBV10-3,TRBJ1-4,14,NA,CAISKGTTNEKLFF,TGTGCCATCTCGAAGGGGACAACTAATGAAAAACTGTTTTTT
NA,TRBV15,TRBJ1-6,17,NA,CATSRSAGGGSNSPLHF,TGTGCCACCAGCAGGTCTGCCGGGGGGGGGAGTAATTCACCCCTCCACTTT
NA,TRBV19,TRBJ1-1,15,TRBD1,CASSIDGTGTFEAFF,TGTGCCAGTAGTATAGACGGGACAGGGACGTTTGAAGCTTTCTTT
NA,TRBV7-2,TRBJ1-1,14,NA,CASSLAGDKTEAFF,TGTGCCAGCAGCTTAGCAGGGGACAAAACTGAAGCTTTCTTT
NA,TRBV9,TRBJ1-2,12,TRBD1,CASSLTGDGYTF,TGTGCCAGCAGCCTGACAGGGGATGGCTACACCTTC
NA,TRBV3-1/TRBV3-2,TRBJ2-7,16,NA,CASSQVTGFNSYEQYF,TGTGCCAGCAGCCAAGTTACGGGATTCAACTCCTACGAGCAGTACTTC
NA,TRBV18,TRBJ2-7,13,NA,CASSPPQGLAQYF,TGTGCCAGCTCACCACCCCAGGGTCTCGCGCAGTACTTC
NA,TRBV5-4,TRBJ2-7,15,NA,CASSLKAASSYEQYF,TGTGCCAGCAGCTTGAAGGCGGCGAGCTCCTACGAGCAGTACTTC
NA,TRBV12-5,TRBJ2-1,11,NA,CASGLSDEQFF,TGTGCTAGTGGGTTGTCCGATGAGCAGTTCTTC
NA,TRBV20-1,TRBJ1-1,11,NA,CSGQGRTEAFF,TGCAGTGGTCAGGGTCGCACTGAAGCTTTCTTT
NA,TRBV28,TRBJ1-6,14,NA,CASSLRANNSPLHF,TGTGCCAGCAGTTTGCGGGCTAACAATTCACCCCTCCACTTT
NA,TRBV5-6,TRBJ1-2,13,NA,CASSATPGYGYTF,TGTGCCAGCAGCGCCACCCCAGGATATGGCTACACCTTC
NA,TRBV7-2,TRBJ1-2,14,NA,CASSPPGNNYGYTF,TGTGCCAGCAGCCCTCCGGGAAATAACTATGGCTACACCTTC
NA,TRBV6-5,TRBJ1-3,15,NA,CASLATVLSGNTIYF,TGTGCCAGCCTCGCGACAGTCCTCTCTGGAAACACCATATATTTT
NA,TRBV9,TRBJ2-1,19,TRBD2,CASSSSARTGGLARREQFF,TGTGCCAGCAGCTCTAGCGCGAGGACTGGGGGACTAGCGAGACGTGAGCAGTTCTTC
few,TRBV6-2/TRBV6-3,TRBJ2-3,15,NA,CASSYEGLSGGTQYF,TGTGCCAGCAGTTACGAGGGACTCTCAGGAGGCACGCAGTATTTT
NA,TRBV6-2/TRBV6-3,TRBJ2-1,12,NA,CASSYPYNEQFF,TGTGCCAGCAGTTATCCGTACAATGAGCAGTTCTTC
NA,TRBV12-3/TRBV12-4,TRBJ1-6,12,NA,CASLKLGSPLHF,TGTGCCAGCTTGAAACTAGGTTCACCCCTCCACTTT
NA,TRBV28,TRBJ2-2,15,NA,CASRGQGGVTGELFF,TGTGCCAGCAGGGGTCAGGGCGGGGTAACCGGGGAGCTGTTTTTT
NA,TRBV7-2,TRBJ2-5,15,NA,CASSFGLAGRETQYF,TGTGCCAGCAGTTTCGGTTTGGCGGGAAGAGAGACCCAGTACTTC
NA,TRBV2,TRBJ1-1,13,NA,CASSEPGSGEAFF,TGTGCCAGCAGTGAACCAGGGTCGGGTGAAGCTTTCTTT
NA,TRBV7-3,TRBJ2-1,15,TRBD1,CASSSQTGTNNEQFF,TGTGCCAGCAGTTCCCAGACAGGGACGAACAATGAGCAGTTCTTC
NA,TRBV11-2,TRBJ2-7,15,TRBD2,CASRSTSAGSYEQYF,TGTGCCAGCAGGTCCACTAGCGCAGGCTCCTACGAGCAGTACTTC
NA,TRBV5-1,TRBJ1-2,12,NA,CASSLGRYGYTF,TGCGCCAGCAGCTTGGGTCGGTATGGCTACACCTTC
once,TRBV19,TRBJ2-7,17,NA,CASSLQGSLPIIYEQYF,TGTGCCAGTAGCCTACAGGGTTCCCTCCCGATAATATACGAGCAGTACTTC
NA,TRBV6-5,TRBJ1-6,14,NA,CASSPWGGESPLHF,TGTGCCAGCAGTCCCTGGGGGGGCGAGTCACCCCTCCACTTT
NA,TRBV28,TRBJ2-3,17,TRBD2,CASSFLVNGLAGDTQYF,TGTGCCAGCAGTTTCTTGGTAAACGGACTAGCGGGAGATACGCAGTATTTT
once,TRBV2,TRBJ1-1,15,TRBD1,CASSAETGARTEAFF,TGTGCCAGCAGTGCGGAGACAGGGGCGAGGACTGAAGCTTTCTTT
NA,TRBV27,TRBJ2-5,14,TRBD2,CASRRLAGGETQYF,TGTGCCAGCAGACGACTAGCGGGGGGGGAGACCCAGTACTTC
NA,TRBV15,TRBJ1-1,14,NA,CATTPNGAATEAFF,TGTGCCACCACCCCCAATGGGGCAGCCACTGAAGCTTTCTTT
NA,TRBV28,TRBJ1-1,15,NA,CASSLTGHPNTEAFF,TGTGCCAGCAGTTTGACCGGACACCCGAACACTGAAGCTTTCTTT
NA,TRBV9,TRBJ2-2,16,NA,CASSVPIRGSTGELFF,TGTGCCAGCAGCGTACCCATTAGGGGATCCACCGGGGAGCTGTTTTTT
once,TRBV28,TRBJ2-7,14,NA,CASSDSGTIYEQYF,TGTGCCAGCAGTGATTCCGGGACAATCTACGAGCAGTACTTC
NA,TRBV10-3,TRBJ2-7,12,NA,CAIKSAGWEQYF,TGTGCCATCAAGTCGGCAGGGTGGGAGCAGTACTTC
NA,TRBV6-2/TRBV6-3,TRBJ1-1,17,TRBD1,CASSYDLTGGSNTEAFF,TGTGCCAGCAGTTACGACCTTACAGGGGGTTCGAACACTGAAGCTTTCTTT
few,TRBV24-1,TRBJ2-5,15,TRBD1,CATSDRDRGGETQYF,TGTGCCACCAGTGATCGCGACAGGGGTGGTGAGACCCAGTACTTC
NA,TRBV9,TRBJ2-1,15,NA,CASSVGEGAYNEQFF,TGTGCCAGCAGCGTAGGAGAGGGCGCCTACAATGAGCAGTTCTTC
NA,TRBV4-2,TRBJ1-1,15,TRBD1,CASSRTGTEGAEAFF,TGTGCCAGCAGCCGCACCGGGACAGAGGGTGCTGAAGCTTTCTTT
once,TRBV28,TRBJ1-5,14,NA,CASSPTGGYQPQHF,TGTGCCAGCAGCCCCACCGGGGGGTATCAGCCCCAGCATTTT
NA,TRBV28,TRBJ1-3,17,TRBD1,CASSLGRGFPSGNTIYF,TGTGCCAGCAGTTTAGGCAGGGGGTTTCCCTCTGGAAACACCATATATTTT
NA,TRBV5-4,TRBJ2-3,14,NA,CASRRRAGSDTQYF,TGTGCCAGCAGGAGGAGGGCCGGGTCAGATACGCAGTATTTT
NA,TRBV19,TRBJ1-1,14,NA,CASLDTTRFTEAFF,TGTGCCAGTCTAGATACCACGAGGTTCACTGAAGCTTTCTTT
NA,TRBV11-2,TRBJ2-1,14,TRBD2,CASSLGTKSGEQFF,TGTGCCAGCAGCTTGGGGACTAAATCGGGGGAGCAGTTCTTC
NA,TRBV2,TRBJ1-5,12,TRBD1,CASRDSNQPQHF,TGTGCCAGTCGGGACAGTAATCAGCCCCAGCATTTT
NA,TRBV9,TRBJ2-3,15,NA,CASSARTISTDTQYF,TGTGCCAGCAGCGCGCGGACTATTAGCACAGATACGCAGTATTTT